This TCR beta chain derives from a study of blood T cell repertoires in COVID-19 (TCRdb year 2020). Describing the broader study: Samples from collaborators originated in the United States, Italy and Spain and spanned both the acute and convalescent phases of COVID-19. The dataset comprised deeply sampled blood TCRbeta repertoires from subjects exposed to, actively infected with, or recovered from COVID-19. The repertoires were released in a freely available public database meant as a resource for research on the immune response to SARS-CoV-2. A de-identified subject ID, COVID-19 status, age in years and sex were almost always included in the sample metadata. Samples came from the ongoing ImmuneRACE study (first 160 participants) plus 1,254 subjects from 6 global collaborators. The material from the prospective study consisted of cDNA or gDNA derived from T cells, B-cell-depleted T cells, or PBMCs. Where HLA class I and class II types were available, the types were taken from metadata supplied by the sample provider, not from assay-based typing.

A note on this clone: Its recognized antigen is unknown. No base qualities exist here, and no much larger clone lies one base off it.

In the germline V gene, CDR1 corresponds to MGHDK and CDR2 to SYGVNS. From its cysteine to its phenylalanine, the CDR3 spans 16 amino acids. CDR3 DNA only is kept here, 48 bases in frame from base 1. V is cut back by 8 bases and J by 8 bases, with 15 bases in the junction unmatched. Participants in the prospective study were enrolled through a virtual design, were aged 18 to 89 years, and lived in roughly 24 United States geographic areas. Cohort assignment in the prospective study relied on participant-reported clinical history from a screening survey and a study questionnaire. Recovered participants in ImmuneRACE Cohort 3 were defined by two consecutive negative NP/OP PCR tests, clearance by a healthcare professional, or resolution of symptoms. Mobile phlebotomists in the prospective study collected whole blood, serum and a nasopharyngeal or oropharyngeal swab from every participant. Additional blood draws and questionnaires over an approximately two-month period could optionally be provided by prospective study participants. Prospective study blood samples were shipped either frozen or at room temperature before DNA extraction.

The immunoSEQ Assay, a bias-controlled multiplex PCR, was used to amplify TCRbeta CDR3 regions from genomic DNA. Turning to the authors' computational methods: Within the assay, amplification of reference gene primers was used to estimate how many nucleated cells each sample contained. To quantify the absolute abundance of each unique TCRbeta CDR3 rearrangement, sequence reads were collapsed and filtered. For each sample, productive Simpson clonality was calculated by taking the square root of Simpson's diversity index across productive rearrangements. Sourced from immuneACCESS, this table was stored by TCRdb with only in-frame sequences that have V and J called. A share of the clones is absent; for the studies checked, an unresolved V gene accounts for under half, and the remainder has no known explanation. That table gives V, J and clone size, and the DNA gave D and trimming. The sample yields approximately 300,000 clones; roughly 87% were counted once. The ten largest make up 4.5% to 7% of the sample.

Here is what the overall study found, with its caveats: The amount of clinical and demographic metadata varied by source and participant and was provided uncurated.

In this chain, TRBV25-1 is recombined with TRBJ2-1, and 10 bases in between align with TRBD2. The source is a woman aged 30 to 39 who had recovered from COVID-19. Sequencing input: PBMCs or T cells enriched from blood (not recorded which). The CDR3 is CASGKLILAGVDEQFF. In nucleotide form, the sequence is TGTGCCAGCGGAAAACTTATTCTAGCGGGGGTGGATGAGCAGTTCTTC.